The entry below describes one T cell receptor beta chain. The antigen remains undetermined. The sample belongs to a study of CD8+CD57+ T cells in acquired aplastic anemia. Investigators profiled TCR beta VDJ and CDR3 from genomic DNA template. Each CDR3 protein gets one entry after TCRdb re-called the reads with MiXCR. The table includes 270,000 or so distinct CDR3 sequences, roughly 82% detected once. Before being chosen for sequencing, patients had shown CD8+CD57+ cell expansion by flow cytometry. Acquired aplastic anemia of severe grade affected all patients. The CDR3 consists of 15 residues. V was cut by 1 base and J by 14 bases, with 23 bases left in between. The germline V gene encodes CDR1 SEHNR and CDR2 FQNEAQ (reference sequence). Findings and caveats of the study: Both patients and controls carried the same twenty-nine CD8+ CDR3 sequences.

V and J are TRBV7-9 and TRBJ1-1; D is uncertain. This TCR derives from a human donor with aplastic anemia. Sequenced input: sorted CD4+, CD8+, or CD8+CD57+ T cells (not recorded which) from PBMCs. CDR3 in amino acids: CASSLDMTGKTDAFF. The CDR3 DNA is TGTGCCAGCAGCTTAGATATGACCGGGAAGACTGATGCGTTCTTT.